This passage covers 29 T cell receptor beta chains from one sample sequenced in a study of chemoradiotherapy in HPV16-positive cancers. Assay: immunoSEQ multiplex PCR; the TCRdb copy retains only in-frame clones and omits some. The data contain 9,500 to 15,000 clones, approximately 86% of them singletons. The input for sequencing was blood, taken from a patient who underwent chemoradiotherapy. These receptors all come from a human donor with HPV-associated anogenital cancer.

This chain uses TRBV5-1 with TRBJ2-7, with 8 bases that match TRBD2. Unmatched junction bases numbered 13, after V lost 4 bases and J lost 7 bases. The length of the CDR3 is 15 residues. The germline V gene encodes CDR1 SGHRS and CDR2 YFSETQ. DNA of the CDR3: TGCGCCAGCAGCCCGACGGGACTAGGGCTCGGAGAGCAGTACTTC. Residues: CASSPTGLGLGEQYF.

The V gene is TRBV11-2, the J gene TRBJ1-5; no clear D. V shed 5 bases and J shed 5 bases, with 10 bases lying between them. This CDR3 comprises 13 residues. CDR1 is SGHAT, CDR2 FQNNGV, per germline. The CDR3 loop reads CASSLDTDQPQHF. The DNA for the CDR3 is TGTGCCAGCAGCCTTGACACCGATCAGCCCCAGCATTTT.

CDR3 in amino acids: CASTQGGTGSYEQYF. The DNA of the CDR3 is TGTGCCAGCACCCAGGGGGGGACAGGGAGTTACGAGCAGTACTTC. This chain links TRBV7-6 with TRBJ2-7, with TRBD1 matching over 9 bases. The trim removed 7 bases at V and 4 bases at J, leaving 11 bases unmatched. Germline loops: CDR1 SGHVS, CDR2 FNYEAQ. The CDR3 runs to 15 residues.

The chain links TRBV11-2 to TRBJ2-1; tentatively, D is TRBD2 (6 bases). Germline assignment: CDR1 SGHAT and CDR2 FQNNGV. The ends were cut back, 2 bases at V and 6 bases at J, with 8 bases in the middle. CDR3 length equals 13 residues. CDR3 sequence reads: CASSLWGVNEQFF. The CDR3 coding sequence is TGTGCCAGCAGCTTATGGGGGGTCAATGAGCAGTTCTTC.

The chain is built from TRBV5-4 and TRBJ2-7; TRBD1 or TRBD2 may be the D gene (5 bases each). This CDR3 has 14 residues. The V and J ends lost 0 bases and 3 bases respectively, with 10 bases between them. CDR1 and CDR2 from the germline V gene are SGHNT and YYREEE (reference sequence). This chain's CDR3 is CASSLGDGLYEQYF. CDR3 DNA: TGTGCCAGCAGCTTGGGGGACGGACTCTACGAGCAGTACTTC.

The DNA of the CDR3 is TGCGCCAGCCGACGGGGGGACACGAACACTGAAGCTTTCTTT. This gives the protein CASRRGDTNTEAFF. The V call is TRBV5-1, the J call TRBJ1-1; D is possibly TRBD1 (6 bases). The CDR3 has 14 residues. CDR1 SGHRS and CDR2 YFSETQ come from the germline V gene. V lost 7 bases and J lost 1, with 14 bases in between. Full variable domain (missing parts from reference TRBV5-1 and TRBJ1-1): KAGVTQTPRYLIKTRGQQVTLSCSPISGHRSVSWYQQTPGQGLQFLFEYFSETQRNKGNFPGRFSGRQFSNSRSEMNVSTLELGDSALYLCASRRGDTNTEAFFGQGTRLTVV.

The J gene is TRBJ1-1, the V gene TRBV2; D remains ambiguous. Deletions cut 5 bases from V and 3 bases from J, with 10 bases between. CDR3 length equals 13 residues. CDR1 is SNHLY, CDR2 FYNNEI, per germline. The CDR3 DNA is TGTGCCAGCAGTTCTAATAGGTACACTGAAGCTTTCTTT. It is translated as CASSSNRYTEAFF.

The V and J genes are TRBV7-2 and TRBJ1-5, with 7 bases aligning to TRBD1. The ends lost 3 bases at V and 2 bases at J; junction bases unmatched: 1. The CDR3 consists of 14 residues. The germline CDR1 and CDR2 sequences are SGHTA and FQGNSA. In nucleotides, the CDR3 is TGTGCCAGCAGCTTCGGACAGGGCAATCAGCCCCAGCATTTT. Protein: CASSFGQGNQPQHF.

The chain employs TRBV19 and TRBJ2-1; weak D call: TRBD2 (5 bases). Germline CDR1 reads LNHDA; CDR2 reads SQIVND (reference sequence). CDR3 size: 16 residues. Trimming stripped 3 bases from V and 6 bases from J, with 18 bases between. In DNA form, the CDR3 reads TGTGCCAGTAGTATGAAGACCGGGATGGTAGTCAATGAGCAGTTCTTC. This sequence encodes CASSMKTGMVVNEQFF.

The rearrangement links TRBV7-7 to TRBJ2-2; possible D gene TRBD1, 5 bases. V was trimmed by 1 base and J by 0 bases, leaving 15 bases between them. The CDR3 has 18 amino acids. Germline CDR1 is SSHAT and CDR2 is FNYEAQ (reference sequence). The CDR3 sequence: CASSLVAPDSANTGELFF. DNA of the CDR3: TGTGCCAGCAGCTTAGTAGCTCCCGACAGCGCGAACACCGGGGAGCTGTTTTTT.

The V gene is TRBV7-2, the J gene TRBJ1-2, with a possible D match to TRBD1 (6 bases). There are 15 residues in the CDR3. Looked up from germline, CDR1 is SGHTA and CDR2 is FQGNSA. The V end lost 5 bases, the J end lost 2 bases, and 15 bases lay between the germline ends. CDR3 nucleotides: TGTGCCAGCAGCGAGGGGGGCTTTAGGAACTATGGCTACACCTTC. It yields the protein CASSEGGFRNYGYTF.

The chain has TRBV18 and TRBJ1-6; no reliable D call. The germline gives CDR1 KGHSH, CDR2 LQKENI. This CDR3 has 12 residues. Deletions cut 1 base from V and 14 bases from J, with 9 bases between. The CDR3 coding sequence is TGTGCCAGCTCACCACAGGGTCCGGCCCTCCACTTT. It is translated as CASSPQGPALHF.

The chain links TRBV7-6 to TRBJ2-3, with D possibly being TRBD1 or TRBD2 (5 bases each). The V gene's germline CDR1 is SGHVS and CDR2 FNYEAQ. Deletions cut 0 bases from V and 3 bases from J, with 7 bases between. CDR3 length equals 14 residues. The CDR3 DNA follows: TGTGCCAGCAGCTTAGCGGGACGGACAGATACGCAGTATTTT. The encoded protein is CASSLAGRTDTQYF.

The chain combines TRBV27 with TRBJ1-1; D is undetermined. The CDR3 is 13 residues long. The germline V and J ends were trimmed by 1 base and 7 bases, with 10 bases remaining between them. In germline, CDR1 is MNHEY, CDR2 SMNVEV (reference sequence). CDR3 nucleotides: TGTGCCAGCAGTTTATACTACCACCATGAAGCTTTCTTT. It specifies CASSLYYHHEAFF.

This clone has just one count. This chain joins TRBV2 and TRBJ1-1, with 9 bases identical to TRBD1. From germline, CDR1 is SNHLY and CDR2 FYNNEI. V lost 6 bases and J lost 0; bases outside the gene matches: 8. The CDR3 consists of 16 residues. The CDR3 DNA follows: TGTGCCAGCAGCCCACCGGGACAGGGATTGAACACTGAAGCTTTCTTT. Protein sequence: CASSPPGQGLNTEAFF. Looking up the rest from reference TRBV2 and TRBJ1-1 gives the full variable domain: EPEVTQTPSHQVTQMGQEVILRCVPISNHLYFYWYRQILGQKVEFLVSFYNNEISEKSEIFDDQFSVERPDGSNFTLKIRSTKLEDSAMYFCASSPPGQGLNTEAFFGQGTRLTVV.

The count of this clone is one. The chain is built from TRBV7-3 and TRBJ1-2, with D hard to call. V shed 2 bases and J shed 0 bases, with 4 bases lying between them. This CDR3 is built from 13 residues. Germline CDR1 SGHTA, CDR2 FQGTGA. CDR3 in amino acids: CASSLATNYGYTF. The CDR3 DNA reads TGTGCCAGCAGCTTAGCCACTAACTATGGCTACACCTTC.

This sequence joins TRBV7-2 and TRBJ1-6; D is unresolved. Germline V gene sequence: CDR1 SGHTA, CDR2 FQGNSA. The CDR3 runs 17 residues. The V gene lost 2 bases and the J gene lost 0 bases, with 11 bases spanning the gap. This CDR3 is CASSLKGKSSYNSPLHF. The CDR3 DNA reads as TGTGCCAGCAGCTTAAAAGGGAAAAGCTCCTATAATTCACCCCTCCACTTT.

V gene TRBV7-2 combines with J gene TRBJ1-6; 8 nucleotides line up with TRBD1. From germline, CDR1 is SGHTA and CDR2 FQGNSA. V shed 5 bases and J 10 bases; nucleotides not matched to a gene: 10. CDR3 size: 15 residues. CDR3 bases: TGTGCCAGCAGCCCCCGGACAGGGAAGGGGTCACCCCTCCACTTT. Translated, it gives CASSPRTGKGSPLHF.

The V and J genes are TRBV5-1 and TRBJ2-1; 10 bases align to TRBD2. V lost 3 bases and J lost 3; bases outside the gene matches: 3. The germline V gene has CDR1 SGHRS and CDR2 YFSETQ. The CDR3 length is 15 residues. The CDR3 reads CASSSGLADYNEQFF. For the CDR3, the DNA is TGCGCCAGCAGCTCCGGACTAGCGGACTACAATGAGCAGTTCTTC.

This clone was picked up a small number of times. This chain connects TRBV11-2 to TRBJ2-3, with TRBD1 matching over 10 bases. V was clipped by 4 bases and J by 14 bases; unmatched bases: 15. This CDR3 has 15 residues. Germline CDR1 reads SGHAT; CDR2 reads FQNNGV. CDR3 loop: CASSSGTGELRTSYF. CDR3 nucleotide sequence: TGTGCCAGCAGCTCCGGGACAGGGGAATTGCGAACGTCGTATTTT.

The chain recombines TRBV6-5 with TRBJ1-1; D ambiguous. The ends were cut back, 0 bases at V and 2 bases at J, with 10 bases in the middle. The germline CDR1 and CDR2 sequences are MNHEY and SVGAGI. The CDR3 has 15 residues. The chain's CDR3 is CASSYSSRINTEAFF. CDR3 nucleotide sequence: TGTGCCAGCAGTTACTCCTCCCGGATAAACACTGAAGCTTTCTTT.

The chain has TRBV9 and TRBJ2-1, with D possibly TRBD2 on 6 matching bases. From germline, CDR1 is SGDLS and CDR2 YYNGEE. The V gene lost 3 bases and the J gene lost 3 bases, with 16 bases spanning the gap. CDR3 length: 16 amino acids. As DNA, the CDR3 is TGTGCCAGCAGCGCCCAGGGACTTGGGGGCTACAATGAGCAGTTCTTC. Residues: CASSAQGLGGYNEQFF.

A note on this clone: One end of the junction does not line up with germline, which may come from a read error. This chain links TRBV18 with TRBJ2-2, with D uncertain. The germline CDR1 and CDR2 sequences are KGHSH and LQKENI. CDR3 size: 14 residues. The CDR3 DNA is TGTGCCAGCTCGCCACCTCCAGACACCGGGGAGCTGTTTTTT. Encoded protein: CASSPPPDTGELFF.

This clone was observed a few times. The CDR3 is CAWSVRQATWGTEAFF. CDR3 DNA sequence: TGTGCCTGGAGTGTAAGGCAGGCAACCTGGGGCACTGAAGCTTTCTTT. The genes are TRBV30 and TRBJ1-1; no clear D. Trimming removed 0 bases from V and 4 bases from J, with 18 bases in between. The CDR3 has 16 amino acids. Germline CDR1 is GTSNPN and CDR2 is SVGIG (reference sequence).

The chain is built from TRBV7-9 and TRBJ1-1; D is possibly TRBD1 (5 bases). This CDR3 region has 16 residues. Germline loops: CDR1 SEHNR, CDR2 FQNEAQ (reference sequence). V was pared by 2 bases and J by 1 base, with 14 bases between. As DNA, the CDR3 is TGTGCCAGCAGCTTAAGGTCCGGGGGGAAGAACACTGAAGCTTTCTTT. It codes for CASSLRSGGKNTEAFF.

The chain carries TRBV7-8 and TRBJ1-4, with D hard to call. The V end was cut by 6 bases, the J end by 3 bases, with 11 bases between. This CDR3 has 14 amino acids. Germline V gene data show CDR1 as SGHVS and CDR2 as FQNEAQ. This CDR3 reads CASSLLASNEKLFF. The CDR3, as DNA: TGTGCCAGCAGTCTCCTTGCGTCTAATGAAAAACTGTTTTTT. The variable domain in full, completed from reference TRBV7-8 and TRBJ1-4, reads GAGVSQSPRYKVAKRGQDVALRCDPISGHVSLFWYQQALGQGPEFLTYFQNEAQLDKSGLPSDRFFAERPEGSVSTLKIQRTQQEDSAVYLCASSLLASNEKLFFGSGTQLSVL.

V usage is TRBV6-5 and J usage is TRBJ1-1; possible D gene TRBD1, 6 bases. V lost 10 bases, J lost 5 bases, and 14 bases lay in between. The CDR3 is 12 amino acids. From germline, CDR1 is MNHEY and CDR2 SVGAGI. The CDR3 sequence: CATTGLGTEAFF. The CDR3 DNA reads TGTGCCACTACAGGGCTTGGGACTGAAGCTTTCTTT.

This clone was seen a handful of times. Other DNA sequences in the sample encode the same CDR3. This chain connects TRBV7-2 to TRBJ2-5, with 8 nucleotides matching TRBD2. This CDR3 spans 17 amino acids. CDR1 is SGHTA and CDR2 is FQGNSA in the germline V gene. Germline trimming cut 5 bases from V and 4 bases from J; bases unmatched to any gene: 15. CDR3 sequence reads: CASSGRGAGGAGETQYF. CDR3 in DNA: TGTGCCAGCAGCGGAAGGGGAGCCGGGGGGGCGGGAGAGACCCAGTACTTC.

The rearrangement joins TRBV5-4 to TRBJ2-3; 8 positions match TRBD2. CDR1 SGHNT and CDR2 YYREEE come from the germline V gene (reference sequence). Unmatched junction bases numbered 8, after V lost 4 bases and J lost 1 base. This CDR3 is built from 16 residues. The CDR3 DNA reads TGTGCCAGCAGCCCTACCGCGGGGGGACGCACAGATACGCAGTATTTT. Amino acid sequence: CASSPTAGGRTDTQYF.